This TCR beta chain originates from a study of identifying expanded T cells in peripheral blood. Study results and caveats: Differentially abundant clones: around 1.2 between replicates, about 17 at roughly 2 weeks, approximately 19 at four.

Details on this clone: Its antigen is not identified.

This CDR3 is built from 15 residues. Trimming left V 4 bases short and J 4 bases short, with 16 bases between. Looked up from germline, CDR1 is SGHNT and CDR2 is YYREEE (reference sequence). Clones were sequenced by immunoSEQ multiplex PCR, and TCRdb holds only the in-frame ones, with some missing. In the table there are under 150,000 clones, 86% of which are singletons. The source is a person aged 18 to 75 in good health. Sequencing input: blood. V is TRBV5-4 and J is TRBJ2-3, with D maybe TRBD1 (6 bases). As DNA, the CDR3 is TGTGCCAGCAGCCGCGGACAGTTCGCATCAGATACGCAGTATTTT. Translation: CASSRGQFASDTQYF.